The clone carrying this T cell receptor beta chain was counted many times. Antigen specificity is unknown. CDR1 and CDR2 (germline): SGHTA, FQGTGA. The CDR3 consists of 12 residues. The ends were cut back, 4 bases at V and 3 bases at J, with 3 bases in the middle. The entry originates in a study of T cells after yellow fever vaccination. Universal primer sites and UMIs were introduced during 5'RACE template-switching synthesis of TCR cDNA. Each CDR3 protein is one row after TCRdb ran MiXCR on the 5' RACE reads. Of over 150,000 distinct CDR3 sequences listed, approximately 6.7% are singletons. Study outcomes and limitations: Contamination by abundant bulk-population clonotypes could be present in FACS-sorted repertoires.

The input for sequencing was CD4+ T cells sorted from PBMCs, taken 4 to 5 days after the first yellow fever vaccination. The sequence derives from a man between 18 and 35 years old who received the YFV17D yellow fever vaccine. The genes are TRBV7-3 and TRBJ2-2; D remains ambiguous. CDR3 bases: TGTGCCAGCAGCTCCTACACCGGGGAGCTGTTTTTT. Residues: CASSSYTGELFF.